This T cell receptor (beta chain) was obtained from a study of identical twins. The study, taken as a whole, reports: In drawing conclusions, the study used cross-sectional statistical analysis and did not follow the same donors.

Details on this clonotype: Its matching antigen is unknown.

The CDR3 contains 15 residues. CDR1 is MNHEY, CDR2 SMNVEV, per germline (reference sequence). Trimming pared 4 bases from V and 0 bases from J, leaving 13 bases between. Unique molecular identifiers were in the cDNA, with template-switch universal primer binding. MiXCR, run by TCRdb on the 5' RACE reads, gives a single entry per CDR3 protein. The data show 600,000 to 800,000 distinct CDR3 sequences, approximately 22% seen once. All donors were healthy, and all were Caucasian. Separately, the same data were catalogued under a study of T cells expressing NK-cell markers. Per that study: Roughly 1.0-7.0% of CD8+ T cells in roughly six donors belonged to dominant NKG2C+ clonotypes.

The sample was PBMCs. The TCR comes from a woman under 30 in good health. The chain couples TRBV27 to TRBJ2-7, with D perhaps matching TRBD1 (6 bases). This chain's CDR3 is CASSYATGISYEQYF. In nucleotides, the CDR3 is TGTGCCAGCAGTTACGCTACAGGGATCTCCTACGAGCAGTACTTC.